This is a list of T cell receptor beta chains from one sample in a study of T cell repertoires in cytomegalovirus infection. For these TCRs, the target antigens are not known. One entry per CDR3 protein results from TCRdb running MiXCR on the reads. Here the sample spans 27,000 or so distinct CDR3 sequences, 19% being singletons. The sample consisted of CD8+ T cells from cultured PBMCs, taken from culture after CMV antigen stimulation. Receptors originate from a human donor in good health (CMV status not recorded). Some clones in this sample may be carry-over from other donors' samples. Both conserved end residues are part of each CDR3. A D gene is named only where the DNA matches it firmly. Part of the rows lack a size; the others show once, few, many or a class for expanded clones.

CDR3 DNA,CDR3 protein,clone size,J gene,V gene,D gene
TGTGCCAGCAGCGCCGGGAGTACCTACGAGCAGTACTTC,CASSAGSTYEQYF,-,TRBJ2-7,TRBV9,-
TGTGCCTGCAGCTGGCAAGGGGGGGAACTAGCCACTTTCGAAGCTTTCTTT,CACSWQGGELATFEAFF,few,TRBJ1-1,TRBV7-2,-
TGTGCCAGCATCCCGGGACAGGGGTTCAATCAGCCCCAGCATTTT,CASIPGQGFNQPQHF,few,TRBJ1-5,TRBV12-3/TRBV12-4,TRBD1
TGTGCCAGCAGTCGACAGGCCGGATTAGGCAATCAGCCCCAGCATTTT,CASSRQAGLGNQPQHF,many,TRBJ1-5,TRBV6-2/TRBV6-3,-
TGTGCCAGCAGCTACCCGGGGCAAGGAGCGTACTTC,CASSYPGQGAYF,many,TRBJ2-7,TRBV7-2,-
TGTGCCAGCAGTAGGAACGGGGGCTCCTACAATGAGCAGTTCTTC,CASSRNGGSYNEQFF,-,TRBJ2-1,TRBV27,-
TGTGCCAGCAGCTTATTGGGACAGAGATACAATGAGCAGTTCTTC,CASSLLGQRYNEQFF,few,TRBJ2-1,TRBV11-2,TRBD1
TGTGCCAGCAGCTTAAGAGCGGGAGGCTCCTACGAGCAGTACTTC,CASSLRAGGSYEQYF,-,TRBJ2-7,TRBV7-2,TRBD2
TGTGCCAGCAGCCCCCGTGTCAGGGGGAGGGCCTCCGGGGAGCTGTTTTTT,CASSPRVRGRASGELFF,few,TRBJ2-2,TRBV7-8,-
TGTGCCAGCGGTATAAGACTCAATGAGCAGTTCTTC,CASGIRLNEQFF,-,TRBJ2-1,TRBV27,-
TGTGCCAGCAGCTTAGATCGGGGCGTATTCTACAATGAGCAGTTCTTC,CASSLDRGVFYNEQFF,few,TRBJ2-1,TRBV7-8,-
TGTGCCAGCCGGTACAACAGGGGGTCCGAAGCTTTCTTT,CASRYNRGSEAFF,-,TRBJ1-1,TRBV27,TRBD1
TGTGCCAGCAGCTTAGACAGGGGGCGTATAACACCGAACACCGGGGAGCTGTTTTTT,CASSLDRGRITPNTGELFF,-,TRBJ2-2,TRBV7-6,TRBD1
TGCAGCGTCAGGGAGTATGGAAACACCATATATTTT,CSVREYGNTIYF,-,TRBJ1-3,TRBV29-1,-
TGTGCCAGCAGTTATGGAGCGGGGGACCAAGAGACCCAGTACTTC,CASSYGAGDQETQYF,-,TRBJ2-5,TRBV6-2/TRBV6-3,TRBD2
TGTGCCAGCAGCTTAGGCCAGCGGGAGGAGATAACAGATACGCAGTATTTT,CASSLGQREEITDTQYF,many,TRBJ2-3,TRBV7-2,TRBD2
TGTGCCAGCAGGGTTGGCGGGGCAACTTACAATGAGCAGTTCTTC,CASRVGGATYNEQFF,many,TRBJ2-1,TRBV7-2,-
TGTGCCAGCAGCTCTTCAGCGGGAGGTCTGGACGAGCAGTACTTC,CASSSSAGGLDEQYF,few,TRBJ2-7,TRBV11-2,TRBD2
TGTGCCAGCAGTCGACCGGGACAGTTTTTACCCCTCCACTTT,CASSRPGQFLPLHF,many,TRBJ1-6,TRBV7-9,TRBD1
TGTGCCAGCAGTTTAACAGGGCCTGCTAACTATGGCTACACCTTC,CASSLTGPANYGYTF,-,TRBJ1-2,TRBV28,-
TGCGCCAGCAGCCAAGATGGCTGGGGGACAGGGAGCTCCTACGAGCAGTACTTC,CASSQDGWGTGSSYEQYF,-,TRBJ2-7,TRBV4-3,TRBD1
TGTGCCAGCAGCTCGACAGGTCGACACGAGCAGTACTTC,CASSSTGRHEQYF,-,TRBJ2-7,TRBV7-2,-
TGCGCCAGCAGCCAAGATCCGGGGACAGGGGCTGAAAAACTGTTTTTT,CASSQDPGTGAEKLFF,few,TRBJ1-4,TRBV4-3,TRBD1
TGTGCCAGCAGTTCAACAGGAGATGAGCAGTTCTTC,CASSSTGDEQFF,-,TRBJ2-1,TRBV27,-
TGTGCCAGCAGCCCCCTAGGAGGGAACACTGAAGCTTTCTTT,CASSPLGGNTEAFF,-,TRBJ1-1,TRBV7-2,-
TGTGCCAGCAGCCTGGGACCCATCTACGAGCAGTACTTC,CASSLGPIYEQYF,few,TRBJ2-7,TRBV7-8,-
TGTGCCAGGGTGCCTTGCAGGGGGGAATCCTACAATGAGCAGTTCTTC,CARVPCRGESYNEQFF,few,TRBJ2-1,TRBV19,-
TGTGCCAGCAGCTTGGGGACAGGGGGCTATGGCTACACCTTC,CASSLGTGGYGYTF,many,TRBJ1-2,TRBV5-5,TRBD1
TGTGCCAGCAGCTCCCCGGGACATAACACTGAAGCTTTCTTT,CASSSPGHNTEAFF,-,TRBJ1-1,TRBV7-8,-